This T cell receptor beta chain derives from a study of blood T cell repertoires in COVID-19. Study in general: Spain, Italy and the United States supplied samples that represented acute and convalescent COVID-19. From T cells, B-cell-depleted T cells, or PBMCs came the material, which was cDNA or gDNA.

The Seattle patients, enrolled during active infection, were followed longitudinally. This clone turned up a few times. The CDR3 consists of 15 residues. The V and J ends lost 4 bases and 0 bases respectively, with 15 bases between them. From germline, CDR1 is SQVTM and CDR2 ANQGSEA. Assay: immunoSEQ multiplex PCR; the TCRdb copy retains only in-frame clones and omits some. The profile shows about 180,000 clones, more than 75% of them singletons. The sequenced sample consisted of peripheral blood. The TCR originated in a person aged 65-85 years with COVID-19, enrolled during active disease. The rearrangement links TRBV29-1 to TRBJ1-2; no firm D call. In nucleotides, the CDR3 is TGCAGCGTTGTTGTGGCGGCAGCTTCTAACTATGGCTACACCTTC. Protein product: CSVVVAAASNYGYTF.